This T cell receptor beta chain was obtained from a study of blood T cell repertoires in COVID-19 (TCRdb year 2020). About the full investigation: Samples from collaborators originated in the United States, Italy and Spain and spanned both the acute and convalescent phases of COVID-19. Subjects who had been exposed to COVID-19, were actively infected with it, or had recovered from it provided the deeply sampled blood TCRbeta repertoires that made up the dataset. HLA class I and class II types, where available, came from metadata supplied by the sample provider rather than from assay-based typing. The prospective study material was composed of cDNA or gDNA derived from T cells, B-cell-depleted T cells, or PBMCs. The repertoires were made available in a free public database intended to serve as a resource for research on the immune response to SARS-CoV-2. The samples were drawn from two sources: the first 160 participants of the ongoing ImmuneRACE study, and 1,200 or so subjects contributed by 6 global collaborators. Sample metadata almost always included a de-identified subject ID, COVID-19 status, age in years and sex.

Whole blood was collected in K2EDTA tubes by collaborating institutions according to the institutions' own protocols. For TCRbeta analysis, collaborator samples were shipped as frozen whole blood, as isolated PBMCs, or as DNA extracted from either sample type. CDR1 SGHRS and CDR2 YFSETQ are derived from the germline V gene. The CDR3 holds 13 amino acids from the cysteine to the phenylalanine. Solely the CDR3 DNA is kept, with 39 bases framed from the first base. V is pared back by 7 bases and J by 3 bases, with 12 bases lying between the germline termini. On this clone: Its antigen is not yet known. No base-level quality is on record; no much larger clone is a single base apart.

The immunoSEQ Assay, a bias-controlled multiplex PCR, was used to amplify TCRbeta CDR3 regions from genomic DNA. For the original study's pipeline: Nucleated cell counts per sample were estimated from amplification of reference gene primers within the assay. To quantify the absolute abundance of each unique TCRbeta CDR3 rearrangement, sequence reads were collapsed and filtered. For each sample, productive Simpson clonality was calculated by taking the square root of Simpson's diversity index across productive rearrangements. Not all clones reach the TCRdb copy of this immuneACCESS table, which keeps in-frame sequences only. Checked studies attribute under half of the gap to unresolved V genes and leave the rest unexplained. The V and J calls and clone size come from that table; D and trimming were worked out from the DNA. Recorded for this sample are a few hundred thousand clones; more than 80% of them occurred a single time. The top ten clonotypes cover more than 1% of the sample.

Study-wide conclusions, independent of this receptor: How much clinical and demographic metadata was included differed by source and by participant, and the metadata was provided uncurated.

The chain couples TRBV5-1 to TRBJ2-3; a tentative D match to TRBD2 spans 6 bases. Specimen: peripheral blood. The receptor was isolated from a man between 35 and 55 years old with acute or convalescent COVID-19. The sequenced DNA: TGCGCCAGCGGTCCGGGGGAGACAGATACGCAGTATTTT. This yields the protein CASGPGETDTQYF.